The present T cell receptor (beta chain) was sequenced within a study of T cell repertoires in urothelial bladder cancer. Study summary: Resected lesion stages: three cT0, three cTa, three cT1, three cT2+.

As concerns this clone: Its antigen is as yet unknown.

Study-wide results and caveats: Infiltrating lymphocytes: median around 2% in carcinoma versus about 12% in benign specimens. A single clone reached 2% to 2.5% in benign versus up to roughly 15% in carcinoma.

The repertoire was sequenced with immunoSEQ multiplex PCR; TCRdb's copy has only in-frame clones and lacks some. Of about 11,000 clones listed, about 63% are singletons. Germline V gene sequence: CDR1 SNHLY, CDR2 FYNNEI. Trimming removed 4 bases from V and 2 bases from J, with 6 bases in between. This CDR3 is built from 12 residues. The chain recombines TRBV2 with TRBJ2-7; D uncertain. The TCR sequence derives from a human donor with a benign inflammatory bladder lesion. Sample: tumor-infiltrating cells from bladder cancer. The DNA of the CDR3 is TGTGCCAGCAGTGGTTCGCCCTACGAGCAGTACTTC. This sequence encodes CASSGSPYEQYF.